This T cell receptor beta chain was profiled in a study of T cell responses to AZD1222 COVID-19 vaccine. Looked up from germline, CDR1 is SGHVS and CDR2 is FQNEAQ. Deletions cut 5 bases from V and 13 bases from J, with 30 bases between. The CDR3 sequence is 17 residues long. TCRdb keeps only in-frame clones here, not all; method: immunoSEQ multiplex PCR. The sample holds approximately 100,000 clones, approximately 91% seen once. This TCR was sampled from an adult who received the AZD1222 COVID-19 vaccine. Sequenced material: peripheral blood, taken 28 days after the second AZD1222 dose. This rearrangement joins TRBV7-8 to TRBJ2-1, with a tentative D call TRBD1 (6 bases). DNA for the CDR3: TGTGCCAGCAGCATTGGAACGGCCGGGACAAGTATTCGAAAACAGTTCTTC. Amino acids: CASSIGTAGTSIRKQFF. Complete variable domain (other parts from reference TRBV7-8 and TRBJ2-1): GAGVSQSPRYKVAKRGQDVALRCDPISGHVSLFWYQQALGQGPEFLTYFQNEAQLDKSGLPSDRFFAERPEGSVSTLKIQRTQQEDSAVYLCASSIGTAGTSIRKQFFGPGTRLTVL.